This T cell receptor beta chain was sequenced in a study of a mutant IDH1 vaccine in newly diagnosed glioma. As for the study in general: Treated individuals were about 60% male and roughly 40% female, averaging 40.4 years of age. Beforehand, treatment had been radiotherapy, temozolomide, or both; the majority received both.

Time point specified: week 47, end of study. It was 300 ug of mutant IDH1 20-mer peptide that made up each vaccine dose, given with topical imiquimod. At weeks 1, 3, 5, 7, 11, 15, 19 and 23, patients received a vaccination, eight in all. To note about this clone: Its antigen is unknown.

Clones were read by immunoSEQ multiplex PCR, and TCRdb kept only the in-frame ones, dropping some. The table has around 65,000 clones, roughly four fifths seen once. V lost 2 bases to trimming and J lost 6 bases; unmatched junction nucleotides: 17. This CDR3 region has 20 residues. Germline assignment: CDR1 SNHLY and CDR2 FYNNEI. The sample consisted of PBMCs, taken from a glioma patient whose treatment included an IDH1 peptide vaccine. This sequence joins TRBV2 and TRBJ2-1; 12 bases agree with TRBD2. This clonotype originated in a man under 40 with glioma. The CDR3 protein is CASSESRGWLAGGPLNEQFF. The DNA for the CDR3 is TGTGCCAGCAGTGAAAGTCGGGGTTGGCTAGCGGGGGGGCCTCTCAATGAGCAGTTCTTC.